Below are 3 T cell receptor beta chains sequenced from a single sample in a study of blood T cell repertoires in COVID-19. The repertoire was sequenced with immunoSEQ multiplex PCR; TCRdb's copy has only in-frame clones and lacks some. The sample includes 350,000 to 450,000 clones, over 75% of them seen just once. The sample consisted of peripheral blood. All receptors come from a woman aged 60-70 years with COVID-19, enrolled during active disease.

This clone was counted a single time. CDR3 loop: CASSPGLAGNEQFF. CDR3 in DNA: TGCGCCAGCAGCCCGGGACTAGCGGGGAATGAGCAGTTCTTC. V gene TRBV5-1 combines with J gene TRBJ2-1; 13 positions agree with TRBD2. The CDR3 contains 14 residues. Germline-derived CDR1 and CDR2 are SGHRS and YFSETQ. Germline trimming cut 4 bases from V and 7 bases from J; bases unmatched to any gene: 2. The variable domain in full, completed from reference TRBV5-1 and TRBJ2-1, reads KAGVTQTPRYLIKTRGQQVTLSCSPISGHRSVSWYQQTPGQGLQFLFEYFSETQRNKGNFPGRFSGRQFSNSRSEMNVSTLELGDSALYLCASSPGLAGNEQFFGPGTRLTVL.

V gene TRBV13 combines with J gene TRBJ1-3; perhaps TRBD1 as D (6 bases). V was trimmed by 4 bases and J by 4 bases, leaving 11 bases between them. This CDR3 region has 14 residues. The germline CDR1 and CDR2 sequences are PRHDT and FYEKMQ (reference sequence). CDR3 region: CASSSTGLGNTIYF. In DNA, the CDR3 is TGTGCCAGCAGCTCCACAGGGTTGGGAAACACCATATATTTT. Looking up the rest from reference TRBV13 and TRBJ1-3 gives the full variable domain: AAGVIQSPRHLIKEKRETATLKCYPIPRHDTVYWYQQGPGQDPQFLISFYEKMQSDKGSIPDRFSAQQFSDYHSELNMSSLELGDSALYFCASSSTGLGNTIYFGEGSWLTVV.

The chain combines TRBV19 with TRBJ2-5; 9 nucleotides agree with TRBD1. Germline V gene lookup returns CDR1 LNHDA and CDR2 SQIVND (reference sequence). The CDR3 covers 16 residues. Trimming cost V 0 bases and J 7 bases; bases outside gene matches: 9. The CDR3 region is CASSIEQGAPPRTQYF. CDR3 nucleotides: TGTGCCAGTAGTATAGAACAGGGGGCCCCGCCACGGACCCAGTACTTC.